This T cell receptor (beta chain) was retrieved from a study of control samples from healthy donors and cancer patients (dated by TCRdb to 2018 to 2021). Libraries were built with the immunoSEQ multiplex PCR assay. TCRdb re-hosts the immuneACCESS table, in-frame sequences only. Its copies lack some clones; in the studies checked, an unresolved V gene accounts for under half of them, and the cause for the rest is not known. The sample has approximately 150,000 clones on record, about 90% of them singletons. Under 9% of the sample lies in the top ten. Worth noting for this clone: Its antigen target is currently unknown. No base quality information exists; no much larger clone differs at one position.

The germline ends are 17 bases apart after V is trimmed by 7 bases and J by 5 bases. For CDR1 and CDR2, the germline V gene lists SQVTM and ANQGSEA. Reading from cysteine to phenylalanine, the CDR3 counts 13 amino acids. The CDR3 DNA has 39 bases and is translated from base 1. The clonotype was recovered from a young man in good health. The rearranged chain carries TRBV29-1 and TRBJ1-1, and TRBD1 may be the D gene, going by 5 matching bases. Material: blood. The DNA sequence is given as TGCAGCGCTTCGGACACTAAAGGTACTGAAGCTTTCTTT. It is translated as CSASDTKGTEAFF.